This TCR beta chain came from a study of blood T cell repertoires in COVID-19. Note on this clone: Other DNA sequences in this specimen translate into the identical CDR3.

The trim removed 2 bases at V and 0 bases at J, leaving 1 base unmatched. The V gene's germline CDR1 is SGDLS and CDR2 YYNGEE. CDR3 length: 15 residues. How the authors handled the data: By means of reference gene primer amplification, nucleated cell counts were estimated. Using immunoSEQ multiplex PCR, the repertoire was profiled, and TCRdb retains in-frame clones only, with some absent. The V and J calls and clone size come from that table; D and trimming were worked out from the DNA. The data hold over 200,000 clones, with 83% observed a single time. This TCR was sampled from a young woman with COVID-19, enrolled during active disease. The sample comprised peripheral blood. This chain links TRBV9 with TRBJ2-2; 7 nucleotides agree with TRBD1. The CDR3 sequence: CASSVGTANTGELFF. In DNA, the CDR3 is TGTGCCAGCAGCGTGGGGACAGCGAACACCGGGGAGCTGTTTTTT. Drawing the rest from reference TRBV9 and TRBJ2-2, the complete variable domain is DSGVTQTPKHLITATGQRVTLRCSPRSGDLSVYWYQQSLDQGLQFLIQYYNGEERAKGNILERFSAQQFPDLHSELNLSSLELGDSALYFCASSVGTANTGELFFGEGSRLTVL.